This T cell receptor (beta chain) originates from a study of shared clonotypes between healthy human individuals (dated by TCRdb to 2018 to 2020). About the study as a whole: A couple of women and three men aged 18 to 49 years were included in the cohort. Each donor's leukapheresis produced roughly between roughly 0.85 and 9.5 billion PBMCs. To increase sequencing depth and limit assay-specific biases, different laboratories used diverse techniques to prepare libraries and sequence TCR repertoires. Per donor, three plates each were used for CD4 naive and CD4 memory, two for CD8 naive, and one for CD8 memory. To estimate repertoire size and how much clonotypes are shared between individuals, the study performed deep sequencing of blood TCR repertoires from about five healthy adults.

CDR1 and CDR2 (SGHDN, FVKESK) derive from the germline V gene. The CDR3 starts with the cysteine, ends with the phenylalanine, and has 13 residues. This entry keeps only the CDR3 DNA: 39 bases, framed from base 1. V and J are truncated by 7 bases and 5 bases respectively, leaving an intervening sequence of 14 bases. Concerning this clone itself: Its antigen remains undetermined. No base qualities exist here, and no much larger clone lies one base off it.

Results and caveats for the whole study, not just this receptor: Incomplete sequencing was indicated by rarefaction of sorted-subset datasets, despite the large sequencing depth. Estimated clonotype richness was generally larger for naive than for memory subsets. Higher generation probabilities were observed for clonotypes shared by all four sorted-subset donors than for non-shared clonotypes. Pairwise subsampling indicated that sequencing depth was expected to affect the degree of clonotype sharing among donors. Because the study included only a small number of donors, the genetic and exposure-history diversity represented was limited. When a few donors were compared, the shared fraction of clonotypes was about 5% for naive CD4, approximately 3.3% for naive CD8, more than 2% for memory CD4, and around 0.4% for memory CD8. Sampling was restricted to blood, and TCR repertoires in tissue are likely to differ from TCR repertoires in blood.

The donors were healthy, HIV-negative adults who had no recently reported acute infections or vaccinations. Every donor was a Caucasian adult living in Nashville, Tennessee, USA. Magnetic negative selection was used to enrich CD4+ T cells, after which naive cells were positively selected on CD45RA and the negative fraction became the memory subset. Blood was obtained by leukapheresis, after which PBMCs were separated by Ficoll-Histopaque density gradient centrifugation and cryopreserved in liquid nitrogen vapor phase. Analytical flow cytometry was used to check the purity and quantity of each magnetically sorted T cell population. Genomic DNA was isolated from every sorted fraction and measured by UV absorbance on a Nanodrop 2000c. Using the deep immunoSEQ assay, multiplex PCR amplified TCR CDR3 regions from genomic DNA. Extracted genomic DNA from each cell subset was spread evenly across all wells of several immunoSEQ 96-well plates, with each plate serving as a replicate. For sorted subsets, 200 to 250 ng of genomic DNA, equivalent to around 30,000 T cell genomes, went into each replicate PCR. The purified libraries were quantified using a Qubit 3.0 fluorometer, sized with a Bioanalyzer 2100, and then quantified again using the KAPA Library Quantification kit. Each immunoSEQ 96-well plate was sequenced on its own single-read 150-cycle Illumina NextSeq 550 flow cell. For the original study's pipeline: Because the immunoSEQ output held only junctional sequences and lacked quality scores, the filtering could not match the filtering applied to full-length reads. To assign V/J genes and CDR3, sequences were annotated using PyIR, a Python wrapper for IgBLAST v1.9, with IMGT germline references. Reads were filtered out if the reads had weak V/J assignments (E-value above 1e-6), no CDR3, stop codons, out-of-frame junctions, or ambiguous translated residues. V3J clonotypes were defined as sequences sharing the same inferred V gene, J gene, and CDR3 amino acid sequence. The percentage overlap between two repertoires was calculated by dividing the number of shared unique clonotypes by the size of the smaller repertoire. Three approaches were used to assess repertoire richness: RTK rarefaction, the Chao1 estimator, and Recon v2.1 estimates of unobserved clonotypes. Generation probabilities for all TCRbeta clonotypes obtained by the gDNA method from a handful of donors were computed using OLGA. Here the immuneACCESS table is served through TCRdb, limited to in-frame sequences with V and J called. Missing clones are a known gap in these copies; in checked studies unresolved V genes cover under half, and the rest lacks a known reason. V and J calls and clone size are copied from that table; D and trimming were computed from the DNA. The table for this sample lists 2 million to 3 million clones; approximately 90% of them were counted only once. Around 0.15% of the sample is in the top ten clones.

The chain couples TRBV14 to TRBJ1-2; the D region possibly corresponds to TRBD1 (5 bases align). The sequence was collected from a young man in good health. Sequencing input: naive CD4+ T cells sorted from blood. Sample cell subset or site, as interpreted from the label and publication: CD45RA+ positively selected. The sequenced DNA: TGTGCCAGCAACCCCGGGACGGCTTATGGCTACACCTTC. Its protein is CASNPGTAYGYTF.